The clone carrying this TCR beta chain came up once. This sample also contains other DNA sequences that code for the same CDR3. With 60 Vbeta and 13 Jbeta primers, the PCR was carried out. Measured with immunoSEQ multiplex PCR; TCRdb has only the in-frame clones, and not every one. The top ten clones hold around 6.6% of a sample with some 160,000 clones, 65% to 90% of them seen once. This sample is part of a study of cytomegalovirus exposure and HLA in healthy donors. Germline values: CDR1 MNHNS, CDR2 SASEGT. Trimming removed 2 bases at V and 5 bases at J, with 16 bases between. The CDR3 is 16 residues long.

The chain joins TRBV6-1 to TRBJ2-1; a possible D gene is TRBD1 (5 bases). The sequencing sample was made of PBMCs. This sequence originates from a man aged 45-65 years in good health and CMV-seropositive. The CDR3 nucleotides read TGTGCCAGCAGTGAATGGGGCCCCATGTACGACAATGAGCAGTTCTTC. Translated, it gives CASSEWGPMYDNEQFF.